These T cell receptor beta chains were read from a single sample in a study of T cell responses to AZD1222 COVID-19 vaccine. Repertoires were generated with immunoSEQ multiplex PCR, while TCRdb's copy carries only in-frame clones and drops some. In the table there are roughly 81,000 clones, about 90% of which are singletons. Source: peripheral blood, taken on day 0 of AZD1222 vaccination. These receptors were taken from an adult in good health. Both conserved end residues are part of each CDR3. D genes are given only for firm matches. Size is omitted from some rows. Given values are once, few, many or a class for expanded clones.

-,TRBV6-5,TRBJ1-2,-,CASSPDRNYGYTF,TGTGCCAGCAGCCCGGACAGAAACTATGGCTACACCTTC
-,TRBV12-3/TRBV12-4,TRBJ2-7,TRBD1,CASRTGTVYEQYF,TGTGCCAGCAGGACCGGGACAGTCTACGAGCAGTACTTC
-,TRBV12-3/TRBV12-4,TRBJ1-1,-,CASSFRGRAFF,TGTGCCAGCAGTTTTCGGGGTCGAGCTTTCTTT
-,TRBV29-1,TRBJ2-7,-,CSVFRGNTYEQYF,TGCAGCGTCTTTAGGGGAAACACCTACGAGCAGTACTTC
-,TRBV15,TRBJ1-2,-,CATSSGDFLGYTF,TGTGCCACCAGCAGCGGAGACTTCCTAGGCTACACCTTC
-,TRBV23-1,TRBJ2-7,TRBD1,CASVRQGASYEQYF,TGCGCCAGCGTAAGACAGGGGGCCTCCTACGAGCAGTACTTC
-,TRBV10-3,TRBJ2-2,-,CAISESVHGAGELFF,TGTGCCATCAGTGAGTCGGTCCATGGGGCCGGGGAGCTGTTTTTT
-,TRBV9,TRBJ2-7,-,CASGTAYEQYF,TGTGCCAGCGGGACCGCCTACGAGCAGTACTTC
-,TRBV2,TRBJ1-2,-,CASSQRVAALRYGYTF,TGTGCCAGCAGCCAACGGGTGGCGGCTTTGCGCTATGGCTACACCTTC
once,TRBV15,TRBJ2-5,-,CATAASPYQETQYF,TGTGCCACCGCGGCCAGCCCGTACCAAGAGACCCAGTACTTC
-,TRBV5-1,TRBJ1-2,-,CASSRGEFGYTF,TGCGCCAGCAGCCGGGGCGAGTTTGGCTACACCTTC
-,TRBV19,TRBJ2-1,-,CASSPGTPQFF,TGTGCCAGTAGTCCCGGGACCCCTCAATTCTTC
-,TRBV2,TRBJ1-5,-,CASSRTDSNQPQHF,TGTGCCAGCAGTAGGACGGATAGCAATCAGCCCCAGCATTTT
-,TRBV5-1,TRBJ1-4,TRBD1,CASSLEGQGRRGEKLFF,TGCGCCAGCAGCCTGGAGGGACAGGGGCGCCGTGGTGAAAAACTGTTTTTT
-,TRBV29-1,TRBJ1-2,-,CSVEQGYTF,TGCAGCGTTGAACAGGGCTACACCTTC
-,TRBV7-2,TRBJ2-2,-,CASSLGFRANTGELFF,TGTGCCAGCAGCTTAGGGTTTAGGGCGAACACCGGGGAGCTGTTTTTT
-,TRBV11-2,TRBJ1-2,-,CASSLGGPYGYTF,TGTGCCAGCAGCTTAGGAGGGCCCTATGGCTACACCTTC
-,TRBV24-1,TRBJ1-2,-,CATGLETLSGRYGYTF,TGTGCCACCGGACTAGAGACGTTGTCAGGGCGCTATGGCTACACCTTC
few,TRBV14,TRBJ2-7,-,CASSQVHGPYEQYF,TGTGCCAGCAGCCAAGTCCACGGGCCCTACGAGCAGTACTTC
-,TRBV6-5,TRBJ1-4,-,CASSYREREKLFF,TGTGCCAGCAGTTACAGGGAGCGTGAAAAACTGTTTTTT
-,TRBV7-8,TRBJ2-2,-,CASSLEWNTGELFF,TGTGCCAGCAGCTTAGAATGGAACACCGGGGAGCTGTTTTTT
-,TRBV28,TRBJ1-1,-,CASSPQAGVTEAFF,TGTGCCAGCAGTCCCCAGGCAGGGGTCACTGAAGCTTTCTTT
-,TRBV6-6,TRBJ2-1,-,CASREGLQRIEQFF,TGTGCCAGCCGCGAGGGACTCCAACGGATTGAGCAGTTCTTC
few,TRBV2,TRBJ1-1,-,CASSEERRLEAFF,TGTGCCAGCAGTGAAGAAAGACGGCTTGAAGCTTTCTTT
-,TRBV18,TRBJ1-1,-,CASSPRGWTEAFF,TGTGCCAGCTCACCACGGGGGTGGACTGAAGCTTTCTTT
-,TRBV11-1,TRBJ2-7,-,CASSLDQIDGYEQYF,TGTGCCAGCAGCTTAGATCAGATTGACGGCTACGAGCAGTACTTC
-,TRBV18,TRBJ2-5,TRBD2,CASSPRTLAGVLGSLQETQYF,TGTGCCAGCTCACCACGAACCCTAGCGGGAGTTTTAGGGAGCCTCCAAGAGACCCAGTACTTC
-,TRBV27,TRBJ1-1,TRBD1,CASSSWDSMNTEAFF,TGTGCCAGCAGTTCCTGGGACAGCATGAACACTGAAGCTTTCTTT